This passage covers 29 T cell receptor beta chains from one sample sequenced in a study of T-cell reconstitution after alpha-beta-depleted transplantation in children. Preparation of the TCRbeta library used unique molecular identifiers. TCRdb recomputed calls from the PCR reads with MiXCR, one row per CDR3 protein. The sample comprises 610,000 or so distinct CDR3 sequences, roughly 30% of which are singletons, and 30% to 45% rests with the top ten. The input for sequencing was PBMCs, taken before TCRalphabeta/CD19-depleted stem cell transplant. These receptors came from a boy under three years old with Wiskott-Aldrich syndrome, due to receive a stem cell transplant.

This sequence joins TRBV7-8 and TRBJ2-2; D might be TRBD1 (6 bases). The CDR3 length is 14 residues. Trimming took 2 bases from V and 6 from J, leaving 10 bases between them. The germline V gene encodes CDR1 SGHVS and CDR2 FQNEAQ. The DNA of the CDR3 is TGTGCCAGCAGCTTACAGGGGCCGCCCGGGGAGCTGTTTTTT. Amino acids: CASSLQGPPGELFF.

This clonotype was counted only a few times. The rearrangement joins TRBV12-3 or TRBV12-4 to TRBJ2-1; 10 bases line up with TRBD2. V was pared by 3 bases and J by 7 bases, with 12 bases of the junction left unmatched. The CDR3 spans 17 residues. Here the CDR3 reads CASSLGISGRAGNEQFF. In nucleotides, the CDR3 is TGTGCCAGCAGTTTGGGGATCAGCGGGAGGGCCGGGAATGAGCAGTTCTTC.

This clonotype showed up just a few times. The rearrangement joins TRBV28 to TRBJ2-3, with 11 nucleotides matching TRBD2. Trimming cost V 5 bases and J 10 bases; bases outside gene matches: 11. This CDR3 is built from 15 residues. The germline gives CDR1 MDHEN, CDR2 SYDVKM. CDR3 in amino acids: CASSPAGTSGYPQYF. The CDR3, as DNA: TGTGCCAGCAGTCCCGCCGGGACTAGCGGTTATCCGCAGTATTTT. The complete variable domain, with remaining parts taken from reference TRBV28 and TRBJ2-3, reads DVKVTQSSRYLVKRTGEKVFLECVQDMDHENMFWYRQDPGLGLRLIYFSYDVKMKEKGDIPEGYSVSREKKERFSLILESASTNQTSMYLCASSPAGTSGYPQYFGPGTRLTVL.

This chain uses TRBV29-1 with TRBJ2-5, with 8 bases fitting TRBD2. CDR3 length: 13 amino acids. V was pared by 8 bases and J by 0 bases, with 5 bases of the junction left unmatched. The germline V gene encodes CDR1 SQVTM and CDR2 ANQGSEA. CDR3 coding DNA: TGCAGCACGACTAGCGCGTACCAAGAGACCCAGTACTTC. Protein: CSTTSAYQETQYF. Full variable domain (remainder filled in from reference TRBV29-1 and TRBJ2-5): SAVISQKPSRDICQRGTSLTIQCQVDSQVTMMFWYRQQPGQSLTLIATANQGSEATYESGFVIDKFPISRPNLTFSTLTVSNMSPEDSSIYLCSTTSAYQETQYFGPGTRLLVL.

This clonotype was seen only a few times. The V and J genes are TRBV30 and TRBJ1-1, with 10 bases matching TRBD1. J gave up 5 bases and V 5 bases, and 5 bases lay outside the gene matches. The CDR3 is 13 amino acids. The V gene's germline CDR1 is GTSNPN and CDR2 SVGIG (reference sequence). The CDR3 region is CAWGRTGGTEAFF. CDR3 nucleotides: TGTGCCTGGGGACGGACAGGGGGAACTGAAGCTTTCTTT.

As to this clonotype: The junction departs from the called germline gene at one end, perhaps through a read error. This rearrangement joins TRBV5-4 to TRBJ2-1, with 8 bases aligning to TRBD2. The V gene's germline CDR1 is SGHNT and CDR2 YYREEE (reference sequence). The CDR3 is 11 amino acids. CDR3: CASSSRGLVIF. The CDR3 DNA sequence: TGTGCCAGCAGCAGCAGGGGACTAGTGATCTTC.

A few counts support this clonotype. The rearrangement uses TRBV10-3 and TRBJ2-1; 7 nucleotides line up with TRBD2. The CDR3 is made up of 14 amino acids. Germline V gives CDR1 ENHRY, CDR2 SYGVKD. The V and J ends lost 5 bases and 6 bases, in that order; junction bases with no gene match: 7. CDR3 sequence: CAISKAGLINEQFF. The CDR3 DNA follows: TGTGCCATCAGTAAAGCGGGACTCATCAATGAGCAGTTCTTC.

This clonotype was observed once. The rearrangement joins TRBV6-6 to TRBJ1-5; D not certain. V lost 2 bases to trimming and J lost 2 bases, with 4 bases between them. This CDR3 region has 13 residues. Germline CDR1 is MNHNY and CDR2 is SVGAGI (reference sequence). The CDR3 nucleotides are TGTGCCAGCAGTTACATTGGCAATCAGCCCCAGCATTTT. As protein: CASSYIGNQPQHF.

This clonotype has only one observation. The CDR3, as DNA: TGCAGTGCTAGAGGGTTTGAGCGGAACTACAATGAGCAGTTCTTC. Translated: CSARGFERNYNEQFF. The V gene is TRBV20-1, the J gene TRBJ2-1; maybe TRBD2 (5 bases). Germline CDR1 DFQATT, CDR2 SNEGSKA (reference sequence). The CDR3 extends over 15 amino acids. V lost 1 base to trimming and J lost 3 bases, with 13 bases between them.

The rearrangement uses TRBV18 and TRBJ2-3; D is unresolved. Germline V gene sequence: CDR1 KGHSH, CDR2 LQKENI. V lost 3 bases to trimming and J lost 3 bases, with 10 bases between them. The CDR3 runs to 14 residues. The CDR3 DNA sequence: TGTGCCAGCTCACCCAAGGGTTCGACAGATACGCAGTATTTT. It is translated as CASSPKGSTDTQYF.

The chain couples TRBV27 to TRBJ2-1; the match to TRBD2 covers 8 bases. CDR1 is MNHEY and CDR2 is SMNVEV in the germline V gene (reference sequence). This CDR3 has 17 amino acids. V lost 8 bases to trimming and J lost 7 bases; unmatched junction nucleotides: 19. The CDR3 DNA follows: TGTGCCAGCGGCCCGGTCCTTTTAGCGGGACCAGGGAATGAGCAGTTCTTC. This sequence encodes CASGPVLLAGPGNEQFF.

This chain links TRBV5-1 with TRBJ2-7, with 10 bases lining up with TRBD2. CDR3 size: 16 residues. Germline V gives CDR1 SGHRS, CDR2 YFSETQ. J was trimmed by 1 base and V by 4 bases; bases with no gene match: 8. This CDR3 is CASSPRLAGVSYEQYF. DNA of the CDR3: TGCGCCAGCAGCCCCCGGCTAGCGGGAGTGTCCTACGAGCAGTACTTC.

This clonotype was picked up a small number of times. J is TRBJ2-1 and V is TRBV5-1, with 8 bases fitting TRBD1. Germline values: CDR1 SGHRS, CDR2 YFSETQ. Germline trimming cut 3 bases from V and 7 bases from J; bases unmatched to any gene: 9. The CDR3 runs to 15 residues. The CDR3 loop reads CASSSTGDGSNEQFF. CDR3 bases: TGCGCCAGCAGCTCGACAGGGGACGGTTCGAATGAGCAGTTCTTC.

The table lists this clonotype with a few counts. The rearrangement links TRBV14 to TRBJ1-1; D gene ambiguous. The germline CDR1 and CDR2 sequences are SGHDN and FVKESK. This CDR3 contains 14 residues. With 4 bases removed from V and 1 base from J, the gap between germline ends came to 10 bases. CDR3 DNA: TGTGCCAGCAGCCGAACGAACAGGAACACTGAAGCTTTCTTT. As protein: CASSRTNRNTEAFF.

Only a few counts were recorded for this clonotype. CDR3 amino acids: CASSLSAQYEQYF. CDR3 bases: TGTGCCAGCAGTTTGTCGGCCCAATACGAGCAGTACTTC. The chain couples TRBV12-3 or TRBV12-4 to TRBJ2-7, with D uncertain. The CDR3 totals 13 residues. The germline V and J ends were trimmed by 3 bases and 4 bases, with 10 bases remaining between them.

CDR3 bases: TGTGCCAGCAGTAACACCGGGCCAGGCTATGGCTACACCTTC. Protein product: CASSNTGPGYGYTF. This rearrangement joins TRBV12-3 or TRBV12-4 to TRBJ1-2; no clear D. V dropped 5 bases and J dropped 4 bases, with 14 bases sitting between them. CDR3 length: 14 amino acids.

The sample holds a few counts of this clonotype. The genes are TRBV4-2 and TRBJ2-1; 16 bases match TRBD2. V was clipped by 4 bases and J by 6 bases; unmatched bases: 9. The V gene's germline CDR1 is LGHNA and CDR2 YNFKEQ. The CDR3 runs 18 residues. DNA for the CDR3: TGTGCCAGCAGCCCCGGGACTAGCGGGAGGGCCTTTACCAATGAGCAGTTCTTC. Translation: CASSPGTSGRAFTNEQFF.

This clonotype was observed a few times. The chain employs TRBV12-3 or TRBV12-4 and TRBJ2-5; 9 nucleotides match TRBD1. Trimming took 5 bases from V and 5 from J; bases not matched to a gene: 15. The CDR3 contains 17 residues. CDR3 DNA sequence: TGTGCCAGCAGTGCCCGCGACAGGGGGTTGATATGGGAGACCCAGTACTTC. This translates into CASSARDRGLIWETQYF.

This clonotype was counted only a few times. V gene TRBV6-1 combines with J gene TRBJ1-2; tentatively, D is TRBD1 (6 bases). The CDR3 consists of 15 residues. CDR1 and CDR2 from the germline V gene are MNHNS and SASEGT. V gave up 6 bases and J gave up 7 bases, with 21 bases separating them. The DNA for the CDR3 is TGTGCCAGCAGGACCCTTCCGGGACATATGGGTGGCTACACCTTC. Protein: CASRTLPGHMGGYTF.

V usage is TRBV11-2 and J usage is TRBJ2-1; D not certain. V was shortened by 2 bases and J by 3 bases, with 8 bases between the two germline ends. From germline, CDR1 is SGHAT and CDR2 FQNNGV. This CDR3 contains 14 residues. The CDR3 nucleotides are TGTGCCAGCAGCTTATACCTAAACTACAATGAGCAGTTCTTC. Protein: CASSLYLNYNEQFF.

The chain recombines TRBV5-1 with TRBJ2-7; no definite D call. The CDR3 has 14 amino acids. Germline values: CDR1 SGHRS, CDR2 YFSETQ. V lost 0 bases and J 4 bases, leaving 11 bases between the germline ends. The CDR3: CASSLEGNAYEQYF. The DNA for the CDR3 is TGCGCCAGCAGCTTGGAAGGTAACGCTTACGAGCAGTACTTC.

This clonotype occurred a few times. The chain joins TRBV20-1 to TRBJ2-1, with 9 bases lining up with TRBD2. V shed 0 bases, J shed 5 bases, and the junction held 5 bases outside the gene matches. The CDR3 sequence is 15 residues long. CDR1 and CDR2 from the germline V gene are DFQATT and SNEGSKA (reference sequence). CDR3 sequence (DNA): TGCAGTGCTAGAGAGCCGACTAGCGGCCACAATGAGCAGTTCTTC. Translation gives CSAREPTSGHNEQFF.

This clonotype has a handful of counts. The chain couples TRBV18 to TRBJ1-1; D not certain. There are 11 residues in the CDR3. CDR1 KGHSH and CDR2 LQKENI come from the germline V gene. The ends were cut back, 3 bases at V and 8 bases at J, with 7 bases in the middle. In DNA, the CDR3 is TGTGCCAGCTCACCCCTTGGGGAAGCTTTCTTT. This encodes CASSPLGEAFF.

This clonotype has just a few counts. The chain has TRBV12-3 or TRBV12-4 and TRBJ2-1, with D perhaps TRBD2 (5 bases). The CDR3 sequence is 15 residues long. With 5 bases removed from V and 9 bases from J, the gap between germline ends came to 20 bases. The CDR3, as DNA: TGTGCCAGCAGTGAGAGAGCGGTCCCACGAGTTGAGCAGTTCTTC. Protein: CASSERAVPRVEQFF.

The chain joins TRBV29-1 to TRBJ1-1; maybe TRBD1 (6 bases). Germline V gene lookup returns CDR1 SQVTM and CDR2 ANQGSEA. V lost 4 bases and J lost 3, with 15 bases in between. This CDR3 comprises 14 residues. CDR3 DNA: TGCAGCGTTGGTTTGGGGGCGGGGGACACTGAAGCTTTCTTT. Its translation: CSVGLGAGDTEAFF.

This clonotype has just a few counts. J is TRBJ2-1 and V is TRBV5-1, with D possibly being TRBD1 or TRBD2 (5 bases each). The CDR3 has 13 residues. CDR1 is SGHRS and CDR2 is YFSETQ in the germline V gene. V was shortened by 4 bases and J by 10 bases, with 15 bases between the two germline ends. As DNA, the CDR3 is TGCGCCAGCAGCACTGCATCCGGGACGGAGCAGTTCTTC. Translation gives CASSTASGTEQFF.

The chain employs TRBV19 and TRBJ2-7, with D perhaps TRBD2 (5 bases). The CDR3 is 17 amino acids. V was shortened by 5 bases and J by 3 bases, with 23 bases between the two germline ends. Germline CDR1 and CDR2: LNHDA and SQIVND (reference sequence). The CDR3 spells CASSFTSKTHGSYEQYF. The DNA for the CDR3 is TGTGCCAGTAGTTTCACCTCCAAGACGCATGGGAGCTACGAGCAGTACTTC.

The chain links TRBV7-9 to TRBJ2-7; 7 positions agree with TRBD2. The germline CDR1 and CDR2 sequences are SEHNR and FQNEAQ (reference sequence). Trimming took 5 bases from V and 1 from J; bases not matched to a gene: 11. The CDR3 has 16 residues. In DNA, the CDR3 is TGTGCCAGCAGCCCATTTATTAGCGGGCCTTCCTACGAGCAGTACTTC. Its translation is CASSPFISGPSYEQYF.

This chain connects TRBV28 to TRBJ2-7; 7 nucleotides match TRBD2. There are 17 residues in the CDR3. The germline V gene encodes CDR1 MDHEN and CDR2 SYDVKM. V was clipped by 6 bases and J by 6 bases; unmatched bases: 20. The CDR3 DNA reads as TGTGCCAGCAGCCCTACGAAGTCGCGGGGGACCGATCCCGAGCAGTACTTC. It encodes CASSPTKSRGTDPEQYF.